This T cell receptor beta chain appears in the sequencing data of a study of cytomegalovirus exposure and HLA in healthy donors. Study-wide results and caveats: It emerged from a later analysis that several of the most significant clusters appeared to be linked to common viral pathogens. A cluster of highly shared sequence variants was likely a sequencing artifact.

The study ran its PCR with 60 Vbeta and 13 Jbeta primers. The repertoire was sequenced with immunoSEQ multiplex PCR; TCRdb's copy has only in-frame clones and lacks some. The sample contains 100,000 to 120,000 clones, about three quarters of which appear only once. This clone was detected once. Antigen unknown. The origin of this receptor is a woman aged 40 to 55 in good health and CMV-seropositive. Material: PBMCs.

The CDR3 loop reads CASSSNTGIYGYTF. CDR3 coding DNA: TGTGCCAGCAGTTCAAATACAGGGATCTATGGCTACACCTTC. The genes are TRBV27 and TRBJ1-2; tentatively, D is TRBD1 (6 bases). The length of the CDR3 is 14 residues. Germline V CDR1 and CDR2: MNHEY, SMNVEV (reference sequence). Trimming stripped 4 bases from V and 4 bases from J, with 13 bases between.